Below, 4 T cell receptor beta chains from the same sample are listed, as sequenced in a study of T-cell memory formation after mild COVID-19. TCRdb reanalysed the 5' RACE reads using MiXCR and keeps one entry per CDR3 protein. The sample has roughly 560,000 distinct CDR3 sequences; just over 20% are singletons. The specimen was PBMCs or a T cell subset sorted from them (not recorded which). Receptors originate from an adult woman who had mild COVID-19 (a few samples of this study predate the infection). Cell type and time point are not known.

This clonotype has only a few counts. The chain has TRBV15 and TRBJ2-1; perhaps TRBD2 as D (5 bases). This CDR3 comprises 15 residues. Germline V gene sequence: CDR1 LNHNV, CDR2 YYDKDF (reference sequence). V lost 9 bases and J 7 bases, leaving 22 bases between the germline ends. The CDR3 coding sequence is TGTGCCACGACCGGCAGTGGGCGGGCCTCAAATGAGCAGTTCTTC. It codes for CATTGSGRASNEQFF.

This clonotype was counted only a few times. The V and J genes are TRBV5-4 and TRBJ1-2, with D possibly being TRBD1 (5 bases). The CDR3 totals 15 residues. Trimming removed 0 bases at V and 3 bases at J, with 12 bases between. Germline V gene lookup returns CDR1 SGHNT and CDR2 YYREEE (reference sequence). CDR3 DNA sequence: TGTGCCAGCAGCTTGGGTGGGGCGGAGGACTATGGCTACACCTTC. Translation: CASSLGGAEDYGYTF.

The chain is built from TRBV20-1 and TRBJ2-3; 8 bases map to TRBD2. After removal of 3 bases from V and 2 bases from J, the junction contained 4 bases not matched to a gene. The germline V gene encodes CDR1 DFQATT and CDR2 SNEGSKA (reference sequence). The CDR3 is made up of 14 amino acids. Here the CDR3 DNA reads TGCAGTGCTAGGGTAGCGGGAACCACAGATACGCAGTATTTT. This gives the protein CSARVAGTTDTQYF.

As to this clonotype: A much larger clone differs from this one at a single base, so this may be a read error. J is TRBJ2-5 and V is TRBV4-1; no firm D call. This CDR3 has 11 amino acids. Germline V gene lookup returns CDR1 MGHRA and CDR2 YSYEKL. The chain's CDR3 is CASRQEETQYF. The CDR3 nucleotides are TGCGCCAGCAGACAAGAAGAGACCCAGTACTTC.